The sequence of this TCR beta chain was determined in a study of monozygotic twins with inflammatory bowel disease. Overall study results and limits: Concordant and discordant twins showed no difference in repertoire similarity, possibly from limited power.

Germline V gives CDR1 KGHSH, CDR2 LQKENI. The CDR3 runs to 15 residues. TCRdb re-analyzed the 5' RACE reads; it lists each CDR3 protein once, without DNA. Recorded for this sample: some 330,000 distinct CDR3 sequences. Comments on this clonotype: Antigen unknown.

The sequenced sample was blood. The TCR originated in a human donor with ulcerative colitis or Crohn's disease, or a healthy co-twin of an affected twin (not recorded which). The J gene is TRBJ2-7, the V gene TRBV18; TCRdb indicates TRBD1, and absent DNA this call remains unverified. CDR3 region: CASSPLGTGTYEQYF.